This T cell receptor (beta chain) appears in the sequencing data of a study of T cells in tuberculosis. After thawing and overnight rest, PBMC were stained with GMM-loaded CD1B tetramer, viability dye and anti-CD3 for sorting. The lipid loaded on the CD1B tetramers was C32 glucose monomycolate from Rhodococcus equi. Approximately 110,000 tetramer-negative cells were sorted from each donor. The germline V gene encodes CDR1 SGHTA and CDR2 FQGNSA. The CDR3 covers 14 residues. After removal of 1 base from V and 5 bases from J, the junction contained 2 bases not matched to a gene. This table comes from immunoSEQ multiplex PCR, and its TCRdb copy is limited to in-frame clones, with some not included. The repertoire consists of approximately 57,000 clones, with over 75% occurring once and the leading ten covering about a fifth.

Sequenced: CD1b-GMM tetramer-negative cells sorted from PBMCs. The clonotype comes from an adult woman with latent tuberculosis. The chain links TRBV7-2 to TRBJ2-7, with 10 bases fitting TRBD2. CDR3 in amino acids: CASSLVAGGHEQYF. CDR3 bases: TGTGCCAGCAGCTTAGTAGCGGGAGGCCACGAGCAGTACTTC.